These 18 T cell receptor beta chains originate from one sample sequenced in a study of cytomegalovirus exposure and HLA in healthy donors. PCR used 60 Vbeta primers and 13 Jbeta primers. Sequencing used immunoSEQ multiplex PCR; TCRdb keeps in-frame clones, though not all of them. The sample has some 200,000 clones, around 86% seen once. Sequencing was done on a sample of PBMCs. All receptors derive from a man aged 40-55 years in good health and CMV-seropositive.

This clone appeared a few times. Sequence at one end of the junction differs from germline and may be a read error. The gene calls are TRBV7-7 and TRBJ1-2; possibly TRBD1 for D (6 bases). The CDR3 loop spans 14 amino acids. CDR1 is SSHAT and CDR2 is FNYEAQ in the germline V gene (reference sequence). In nucleotides, the CDR3 is TGTGCTAGCAGCTTCCGGATGGGGACAAGCGGCTACACCTTC. Its translation is CASSFRMGTSGYTF.

This clone was seen only once. The chain couples TRBV28 to TRBJ2-7, with a possible D match to TRBD1 (6 bases). CDR1 and CDR2 from the germline V gene are MDHEN and SYDVKM. This CDR3 contains 14 residues. Between the trimmed V and J ends, which lost 4 bases and 3 bases, there was a span of 13 bases. The CDR3 reads CASSSPGTYYEQYF. The CDR3, as DNA: TGTGCCAGCAGTTCCCCCGGGACATACTACGAGCAGTACTTC.

V is TRBV30 and J is TRBJ1-5, with D maybe TRBD1 (6 bases). This CDR3 contains 13 residues. CDR1 is GTSNPN, CDR2 SVGIG, per germline (reference sequence). Trimming pared 4 bases from V and 6 bases from J, leaving 13 bases between. The CDR3 DNA follows: TGTGCCTGGAATGGGGGCGCGGGTCAGCCCCAGCATTTT. Its protein product is CAWNGGAGQPQHF.

The J gene is TRBJ2-2, the V gene TRBV10-1; TRBD1 matches at 7 bases. J was trimmed by 5 bases and V by 5 bases; bases with no gene match: 8. This CDR3 is 15 amino acids long. CDR1 is WNHNN and CDR2 is SYGVQD in the germline V gene (reference sequence). This CDR3 reads CASSFNTGATGELFF. The CDR3 nucleotides read TGCGCCAGCAGTTTCAACACAGGGGCGACCGGGGAGCTGTTTTTT.

V usage is TRBV7-9 and J usage is TRBJ2-3; no firm D call. Trimming shortened V by 1 base and J by 3 bases, and 8 bases separated the two germline ends. Looked up from germline, CDR1 is SEHNR and CDR2 is FQNEAQ (reference sequence). The CDR3 spans 14 residues. This chain's CDR3 is CASSLDTRTDTQYF. Written as DNA, the CDR3 is TGTGCCAGCAGCTTAGACACCAGAACAGATACGCAGTATTTT.

The chain joins TRBV5-1 to TRBJ2-7; TRBD1 matches 7 bases. The CDR3 consists of 16 residues. V shed 1 base and J 0 bases; nucleotides not matched to a gene: 7. The germline V gene encodes CDR1 SGHRS and CDR2 YFSETQ. This CDR3 reads CASSLRSGQVSYEQYF. The CDR3, as DNA: TGCGCCAGCAGCTTGCGATCTGGACAGGTCTCCTACGAGCAGTACTTC.

The chain carries TRBV9 and TRBJ2-5; the D is unclear. The DNA end favors TRBJ2-7, so the J call may be wrong. The CDR3 spans 14 residues. CDR1 SGDLS and CDR2 YYNGEE come from the germline V gene. CDR3 sequence (DNA): TGTGCCAGCAGCGAGAGAAATCCCCCCTACGAGCAGTACTTC. Translation: CASSERNPPYEQYF.

The J gene is TRBJ1-2, the V gene TRBV30; 7 positions agree with TRBD1. The CDR3 covers 12 residues. Trimming took 5 bases from V and 5 from J; bases not matched to a gene: 5. Per the germline V gene, CDR1 is GTSNPN and CDR2 is SVGIG (reference sequence). The CDR3 here is CAWLGQLYGYTF. The CDR3 coding sequence is TGTGCCTGGTTGGGACAGTTATATGGCTACACCTTC.

J is TRBJ2-2 and V is TRBV19; 7 positions agree with TRBD1. Germline V lookup: CDR1 LNHDA, CDR2 SQIVND (reference sequence). The J segment lost 7 bases and the V segment lost 6 bases, leaving 20 bases of the junction unmatched. This CDR3 comprises 18 residues. The CDR3 here is CASRIYGQASNGIGELFF. CDR3 sequence (DNA): TGTGCCAGTAGAATTTATGGACAGGCGAGCAATGGCATCGGGGAGCTGTTTTTT.

The chain links TRBV7-2 to TRBJ1-2; D gene ambiguous. V lost 2 bases to trimming and J lost 0 bases, with 10 bases between them. The CDR3 has 15 residues. Germline CDR1 and CDR2: SGHTA and FQGNSA. The CDR3 DNA is TGTGCCAGCAGCTTACGGCGAGGGACTAACTATGGCTACACCTTC. It is translated as CASSLRRGTNYGYTF.

The chain links TRBV9 to TRBJ2-7; 7 nucleotides align to TRBD2. Germline V gene lookup returns CDR1 SGDLS and CDR2 YYNGEE. Germline trimming cut 4 bases from V and 0 bases from J; bases unmatched to any gene: 1. CDR3 length: 13 residues. CDR3 amino acids: CASSPGGSYEQYF. DNA for the CDR3: TGTGCCAGCAGCCCGGGGGGCTCCTACGAGCAGTACTTC.

The rearrangement links TRBV5-4 to TRBJ2-7; TRBD1 matches 8 bases. This CDR3 is built from 14 residues. CDR1 is SGHNT and CDR2 is YYREEE in the germline V gene (reference sequence). The V and J ends lost 3 bases and 5 bases, in that order; junction bases with no gene match: 7. DNA for the CDR3: TGTGCCAGCAGCTGGGGACAGGCCGGCCACGAGCAGTACTTC. This translates into CASSWGQAGHEQYF.

The rearrangement uses TRBV7-3 and TRBJ2-2; D is unresolved. The germline V gene has CDR1 SGHTA and CDR2 FQGTGA. The CDR3 loop spans 16 amino acids. V was pared by 3 bases and J by 0 bases, with 11 bases between. CDR3 region: CASSFYIHANTGELFF. The CDR3 DNA sequence: TGTGCCAGCAGCTTTTACATCCACGCGAACACCGGGGAGCTGTTTTTT.

The chain links TRBV7-9 to TRBJ2-1, with 10 bases identical to TRBD2. Germline trimming cut 0 bases from V and 8 bases from J; bases unmatched to any gene: 4. This CDR3 region has 15 residues. The germline V gene has CDR1 SEHNR and CDR2 FQNEAQ (reference sequence). CDR3 in amino acids: CASSLAVAGGDEQFF. CDR3 sequence (DNA): TGTGCCAGCAGCTTAGCGGTAGCGGGGGGAGATGAGCAGTTCTTC. Using reference TRBV7-9 and TRBJ2-1 for the parts outside the CDR3, the full variable domain is DTGVSQNPRHKITKRGQNVTFRCDPISEHNRLYWYRQTLGQGPEFLTYFQNEAQLEKSRLLSDRFSAERPKGSFSTLEIQRTEQGDSAMYLCASSLAVAGGDEQFFGPGTRLTVL.

A word on this clone: At the DNA level, this CDR3 is encoded by other sequences in the same sample as well. The chain carries TRBV7-2 and TRBJ1-2, with 12 bases aligning to TRBD1. With V trimmed by 5 bases and J by 4 bases, 5 bases remained unmatched. This CDR3 region has 15 residues. Germline CDR1 reads SGHTA; CDR2 reads FQGNSA. CDR3 protein: CASSRGQGASYGYTF. For the CDR3, the DNA is TGTGCCAGCAGCAGGGGACAGGGGGCAAGCTATGGCTACACCTTC.

This clone showed up just once. The rearrangement joins TRBV2 to TRBJ2-2; no reliable D call. The CDR3 sequence is 15 residues long. V lost 0 bases and J lost 5, with 10 bases in between. Germline assignment: CDR1 SNHLY and CDR2 FYNNEI. CDR3 sequence reads: CASSEALSVTGELFF. The DNA for the CDR3 is TGTGCCAGCAGTGAAGCGCTATCGGTTACCGGGGAGCTGTTTTTT.

Only one count was recorded for this clone. This rearrangement joins TRBV2 to TRBJ2-1; 9 nucleotides match TRBD2. Trimming cost V 3 bases and J 8 bases; bases outside gene matches: 8. There are 15 residues in the CDR3. Germline CDR1 is SNHLY and CDR2 is FYNNEI. CDR3 DNA sequence: TGTGCCAGCAGTGATGGCCTAGCGGGGAGGGATGAGCAGTTCTTC. The encoded protein is CASSDGLAGRDEQFF.

Here the CDR3 reads CASSVKTSGPPGELFF. The CDR3 DNA reads TGTGCCAGCAGCGTGAAGACTAGCGGACCCCCCGGGGAGCTGTTTTTT. V is TRBV9 and J is TRBJ2-2; TRBD2 matches at 9 bases. The length of the CDR3 is 16 residues. Looked up from germline, CDR1 is SGDLS and CDR2 is YYNGEE. The V segment lost 2 bases and the J segment 6 bases; nucleotides outside the gene matches: 8.